These 22 T cell receptor beta chains originate from one sample sequenced in a study of blood T cell repertoires in COVID-19. Profiled with immunoSEQ multiplex PCR; TCRdb holds only in-frame clones, not every one. The sample records some 400,000 clones, approximately 86% being singletons. Sequencing was carried out using peripheral blood. These receptors all stem from a human donor in a cohort sampled during active COVID-19.

The genes are TRBV3-1 (or the pseudogene TRBV3-2) and TRBJ1-4; no firm D call. V was trimmed by 4 bases and J by 11 bases, leaving 8 bases between them. The CDR3 is 11 amino acids. Germline V gene data show CDR1 as LGHDT and CDR2 as YNNKEL (reference sequence). The CDR3 DNA sequence: TGTGCCAGCAGCCCTGGGAGGAAACTGTTTTTT. It yields the protein CASSPGRKLFF.

V is TRBV7-2 and J is TRBJ2-3, with 8 bases fitting TRBD2. Trimming took 5 bases from V and 5 from J; bases not matched to a gene: 9. CDR3 length equals 15 residues. Per the germline V gene, CDR1 is SGHTA and CDR2 is FQGNSA. This chain's CDR3 is CASSPNGGAGDTQYF. CDR3 coding DNA: TGTGCCAGCAGCCCCAACGGGGGGGCGGGAGATACGCAGTATTTT.

This sequence joins TRBV5-1 and TRBJ2-1; D perhaps matches TRBD2 (5 bases). CDR1 is SGHRS, CDR2 YFSETQ, per germline. Deletions cut 5 bases from V and 8 bases from J, with 17 bases between. CDR3 size: 14 residues. CDR3 sequence: CASRRATSNDEQFF. CDR3 DNA: TGCGCCAGCAGGCGCGCTACTAGTAATGATGAGCAGTTCTTC.

The chain recombines TRBV7-6 with TRBJ2-1; 12 bases are a match to TRBD2. From germline, CDR1 is SGHVS and CDR2 FNYEAQ. This CDR3 is built from 16 residues. V trimming: 5 bases; J trimming: 7 bases; junction bases outside the gene matches: 9. CDR3 nucleotide sequence: TGTGCCAGCAGCCTATCTAGCGGGGGGGCCATTAATGAGCAGTTCTTC. Translated: CASSLSSGGAINEQFF.

In its sample, this clone was seen once. The rearrangement uses TRBV28 and TRBJ2-5, with 10 nucleotides matching TRBD2. CDR1 and CDR2 (germline): MDHEN, SYDVKM. V shed 5 bases and J 2 bases; nucleotides not matched to a gene: 5. The CDR3 covers 15 residues. DNA for the CDR3: TGTGCCAGCAGTGCCGGACTAGCGGAACAAGAGACCCAGTACTTC. Encoded protein: CASSAGLAEQETQYF.

The chain combines TRBV30 with TRBJ2-3, with TRBD2 matching over 12 bases. This CDR3 is 16 amino acids long. Unmatched junction bases numbered 10, after V lost 0 bases and J lost 9 bases. CDR1 is GTSNPN and CDR2 is SVGIG in the germline V gene (reference sequence). In DNA form, the CDR3 reads TGTGCCTGGAGTGTACCTCGCACTAGCGGGAGGATCACGCAGTATTTT. Protein sequence: CAWSVPRTSGRITQYF.

V is TRBV9 and J is TRBJ1-4; D ambiguous. This CDR3 region has 15 residues. Trimming left V 3 bases short and J 7 bases short, with 16 bases between. Looked up from germline, CDR1 is SGDLS and CDR2 is YYNGEE. The CDR3 DNA follows: TGTGCCAGCAGCGCTCGTTCATATTCCGGTGAAAAACTGTTTTTT. It codes for CASSARSYSGEKLFF.

The sample holds one count of this clone. The chain's CDR3 is CASREAGEETQYF. DNA for the CDR3: TGCGCCAGCCGGGAGGCAGGGGAAGAGACCCAGTACTTC. The chain is built from TRBV4-1 and TRBJ2-5; maybe TRBD2 (7 bases). The CDR3 totals 13 residues. Germline V CDR1 and CDR2: MGHRA, YSYEKL. The V and J ends lost 8 bases and 3 bases respectively, with 13 bases between them.

The V gene is TRBV7-9, the J gene TRBJ1-2; 11 positions agree with TRBD1. The CDR3 is made up of 14 amino acids. Looked up from germline, CDR1 is SEHNR and CDR2 is FQNEAQ (reference sequence). The V and J ends lost 6 bases and 7 bases, in that order; junction bases with no gene match: 7. The CDR3 sequence: CASSWDRGESGYTF. For the CDR3, the DNA is TGTGCCAGCAGTTGGGACAGGGGGGAATCTGGCTACACCTTC.

V gene TRBV15 combines with J gene TRBJ2-1, with 7 nucleotides matching TRBD1. Per the germline V gene, CDR1 is LNHNV and CDR2 is YYDKDF (reference sequence). CDR3 length: 14 residues. The ends lost 1 base at V and 10 bases at J; junction bases unmatched: 7. The CDR3 spells CATSRGQGVMEQFF. CDR3 sequence (DNA): TGTGCCACCAGCAGAGGGCAGGGGGTTATGGAGCAGTTCTTC.

CDR3 sequence: CASTSTAGVDGYTF. The CDR3 nucleotides are TGTGCCAGCACCTCGACCGCCGGGGTGGATGGCTACACCTTC. This rearrangement joins TRBV28 to TRBJ1-2; D uncertain. The V gene's germline CDR1 is MDHEN and CDR2 SYDVKM. CDR3 size: 14 residues. V was pared by 7 bases and J by 6 bases, with 18 bases between.

The chain uses TRBV10-1 and TRBJ2-1, with D perhaps matching TRBD2 (6 bases). Per the germline V gene, CDR1 is WNHNN and CDR2 is SYGVQD (reference sequence). The V gene lost 10 bases and the J gene lost 2 bases, with 18 bases spanning the gap. The CDR3 extends over 15 amino acids. The CDR3 coding sequence is TGCGCCACCCAAGAGGTCCGGACTACCTACAATGAGCAGTTCTTC. Encoded protein: CATQEVRTTYNEQFF.

J is TRBJ2-5 and V is TRBV7-2; D uncertain. Germline V gene lookup returns CDR1 SGHTA and CDR2 FQGNSA. Between the trimmed V and J ends, which lost 6 bases and 5 bases, there was a span of 16 bases. This CDR3 comprises 14 residues. For the CDR3, the DNA is TGTGCCAGCAGTAGGCGGATAATTCGGGAGACCCAGTACTTC. Amino acid sequence: CASSRRIIRETQYF.

The genes are TRBV6-5 and TRBJ2-3; 10 bases align to TRBD2. V lost 6 bases to trimming and J lost 3 bases; unmatched junction nucleotides: 6. This CDR3 has 15 residues. Germline V CDR1 and CDR2: MNHEY, SVGAGI. This CDR3 is CASSGTSAGTDTQYF. The CDR3, as DNA: TGTGCCAGCAGCGGGACTAGCGCGGGTACAGATACGCAGTATTTT.

This chain links TRBV27 with TRBJ1-5; 9 nucleotides agree with TRBD1. The CDR3 runs 17 residues. Germline V lookup: CDR1 MNHEY, CDR2 SMNVEV (reference sequence). Losses at the gene ends were 2 bases for V and 6 bases for J; bases not matched to a gene: 11. CDR3 in amino acids: CASSLLSPQGATQPQHF. The CDR3 DNA reads TGTGCCAGCAGTTTACTCTCCCCACAGGGGGCCACTCAGCCCCAGCATTTT.

The chain employs TRBV6-5 and TRBJ1-6; weak D call: TRBD1 (5 bases). The V gene lost 9 bases and the J gene lost 9 bases, with 18 bases spanning the gap. The CDR3 spans 14 residues. CDR1 and CDR2 from the germline V gene are MNHEY and SVGAGI. This chain's CDR3 is CASQGGYLGSPLHF. In DNA, the CDR3 is TGTGCCAGTCAGGGAGGGTATCTGGGTTCACCCCTCCACTTT.

The chain links TRBV2 to TRBJ2-7; TRBD1 aligns across 12 bases. CDR1 is SNHLY and CDR2 is FYNNEI in the germline V gene. The CDR3 sequence is 16 residues long. V lost 1 base, J lost 6 bases, and 7 bases stayed unmatched. The CDR3 reads CASSEEGGTGGIEQYF. CDR3 bases: TGTGCCAGCAGTGAAGAAGGAGGGACAGGGGGCATCGAGCAGTACTTC.

The chain couples TRBV19 to TRBJ1-1, with D possibly matching TRBD1 (6 bases). The CDR3 spans 14 residues. Trimming took off 6 bases at V and 3 bases at J, with 14 bases between the two ends. Looked up from germline, CDR1 is LNHDA and CDR2 is SQIVND (reference sequence). The CDR3 is CASSLQGVDTEAFF. For the CDR3, the DNA is TGTGCCAGTAGCTTACAGGGAGTGGACACTGAAGCTTTCTTT.

J is TRBJ2-2 and V is TRBV9, with 8 bases matching TRBD1. The V and J ends lost 3 bases and 3 bases, in that order; junction bases with no gene match: 7. CDR1 is SGDLS, CDR2 YYNGEE, per germline. CDR3 length: 16 amino acids. DNA for the CDR3: TGTGCCAGCAGCGCCCGACAGGGGCCGTACACCGGGGAGCTGTTTTTT. Its translation: CASSARQGPYTGELFF.

This clone was detected once. The rearrangement links TRBV27 to TRBJ2-3, with TRBD2 matching 7 bases. From germline, CDR1 is MNHEY and CDR2 SMNVEV (reference sequence). The CDR3 has 15 amino acids. J was trimmed by 2 bases and V by 8 bases; bases with no gene match: 10. The CDR3 bases are TGTGCCAGCGCCTTAGCGGGCACCGTCACAGATACGCAGTATTTT. Amino acids: CASALAGTVTDTQYF.

This chain uses TRBV6-5 with TRBJ1-1, with D perhaps TRBD1 (6 bases). The CDR3 sequence is 13 residues long. Germline V gives CDR1 MNHEY, CDR2 SVGAGI. Trimming pared 7 bases from V and 6 bases from J, leaving 15 bases between. DNA for the CDR3: TGTGCCAGCAACAACAGGGTCAGGGCTGAAGCTTTCTTT. Its protein is CASNNRVRAEAFF.

The V gene is TRBV29-1, the J gene TRBJ2-5; 7 bases fit TRBD1. This CDR3 comprises 14 residues. V lost 4 bases and J lost 4; bases outside the gene matches: 9. From germline, CDR1 is SQVTM and CDR2 ANQGSEA. CDR3 DNA: TGCAGCGTTGGGAGAGGGGGCTCGGGAGAGACCCAGTACTTC. Translated: CSVGRGGSGETQYF.